This T cell receptor beta chain was profiled in a study of chronic HIV infection and antiretroviral therapy. V was shortened by 6 bases and J by 4 bases, with 9 bases between the two germline ends. The CDR3 totals 11 residues. CDR1 is SQVTM and CDR2 is ANQGSEA in the germline V gene. TCRdb reprocessed the 5' RACE reads with MiXCR, giving one entry per CDR3 protein. The data show 30,000 to 45,000 distinct CDR3 sequences, approximately 7.4% seen once. Sequencing was performed on peripheral blood. The chain uses TRBV29-1 and TRBJ1-1, with D unresolved. This sequence was found in an adult who had HIV and had not received antiretroviral therapy, or was an uninfected healthy control (not recorded which). The CDR3 here is CSVPVGTEAFF. The CDR3, as DNA: TGCAGCGTCCCAGTAGGCACTGAAGCTTTCTTT. Full variable domain (missing parts from reference TRBV29-1 and TRBJ1-1): SAVISQKPSRDICQRGTSLTIQCQVDSQVTMMFWYRQQPGQSLTLIATANQGSEATYESGFVIDKFPISRPNLTFSTLTVSNMSPEDSSIYLCSVPVGTEAFFGQGTRLTVV.